This T cell receptor beta chain comes out of a study of T cells after yellow fever vaccination. Study-level background: SMART-Seq v4 Ultra Low Input handled preparation of low-cell-number fractions. Study-level findings and limits: The appearance of a small share of clonotypes in both CD4 and CD8 compartments was observed.

5'RACE template switching produced TCR cDNA carrying a universal primer site and UMIs. In TCRdb, the 5' RACE reads were re-called with MiXCR into one record per CDR3 protein. The data contain roughly 520,000 distinct CDR3 sequences, about a fifth of them singletons. This clonotype appeared a few times. What it binds is unknown. Germline CDR1 SQVTM, CDR2 ANQGSEA. The germline V and J ends were trimmed by 8 bases and 6 bases, with 13 bases remaining between them. The CDR3 contains 11 residues. The receptor was derived from a man between 18 and 35 years old who received the YFV17D yellow fever vaccine. This sequence joins TRBV29-1 and TRBJ2-5, with D perhaps given as TRBD1 or TRBD2 (5 bases each). The sequencing used PBMCs, collected less than 25 days after the first yellow fever vaccination. The CDR3 sequence is CSFGAGKTQYF. The DNA for the CDR3 is TGCAGCTTCGGGGCAGGGAAGACCCAGTACTTC. The full variable domain, completed using reference TRBV29-1 and TRBJ2-5, is SAVISQKPSRDICQRGTSLTIQCQVDSQVTMMFWYRQQPGQSLTLIATANQGSEATYESGFVIDKFPISRPNLTFSTLTVSNMSPEDSSIYLCSFGAGKTQYFGPGTRLLVL.